The 32 T cell receptor beta chains given below trace back to one sample, sequenced in a study of blood T cell repertoires in COVID-19. Profiling relied on immunoSEQ multiplex PCR, and the TCRdb table lists in-frame clones only, not all of them. The top ten clones hold under 2.5% of a sample with 150,000 to 200,000 clones, around nine tenths of them seen once. The sequenced material came from peripheral blood. The source is a man in his sixties or seventies with active or convalescent COVID-19.

V is TRBV2 and J is TRBJ2-7; TRBD1 is a possible D gene (5 bases). Trimming left V 6 bases short and J 7 bases short, with 13 bases between. Germline CDR1 reads SNHLY; CDR2 reads FYNNEI. CDR3 length equals 12 residues. DNA of the CDR3: TGTGCCAGCAGACCACAGGCCCAAGAGCAGTACTTC. This gives the protein CASRPQAQEQYF.

Comments on this clone: The sample holds other DNA sequences that translate to the same CDR3. This chain links TRBV11-2 with TRBJ2-1; 11 bases fit TRBD2. The CDR3 runs to 15 residues. Looked up from germline, CDR1 is SGHAT and CDR2 is FQNNGV. Unmatched junction bases numbered 5, after V lost 5 bases and J lost 5 bases. The CDR3 DNA sequence: TGTGCCAGCAGCCCCCGACTAGCGGGGCACAATGAGCAGTTCTTC. It specifies CASSPRLAGHNEQFF.

This clone was found once. The chain carries TRBV6-5 and TRBJ2-3, with 13 bases matching TRBD2. V dropped 5 bases and J dropped 15; count of bases not matched to a gene: 11. Germline CDR1 reads MNHEY; CDR2 reads SVGAGI. The CDR3 loop spans 14 amino acids. CDR3 amino acids: CASSRTSGSDGQYF. The CDR3 DNA sequence: TGTGCCAGCAGTCGGACTAGCGGGAGTGATGGGCAATATTTT.

This sequence joins TRBV3-1 (or the pseudogene TRBV3-2) and TRBJ2-3; 14 nucleotides align to TRBD2. The CDR3 has 19 residues. V was clipped by 4 bases and J by 2 bases; unmatched bases: 11. Germline CDR1 is LGHDT and CDR2 is YNNKEL (reference sequence). The CDR3 loop is CASSPGLAGGRISTDTQYF. In nucleotides, the CDR3 is TGTGCCAGCAGCCCCGGACTAGCGGGAGGTCGCATATCCACAGATACGCAGTATTTT.

The chain is built from TRBV27 and TRBJ2-2, with 9 bases matching TRBD1. After removal of 6 bases from V and 3 bases from J, the junction contained 8 bases not matched to a gene. Germline V gives CDR1 MNHEY, CDR2 SMNVEV (reference sequence). The CDR3 is made up of 16 amino acids. The CDR3 protein is CASSGRQGGYTGELFF. As DNA, the CDR3 is TGTGCCAGCAGCGGACGACAGGGGGGCTACACCGGGGAGCTGTTTTTT.

The chain carries TRBV11-3 and TRBJ2-2; D gene unclear. V lost 5 bases and J lost 0, with 7 bases in between. CDR1 and CDR2 (germline): SGHNT, YENEEA. There are 14 residues in the CDR3. CDR3 sequence reads: CASSTYTNTGELFF. The CDR3 DNA reads as TGTGCCAGCAGCACATACACGAACACCGGGGAGCTGTTTTTT.

CDR3 sequence reads: CTSSQGRVTYNEQFF. In nucleotides, the CDR3 is TGCACCAGCAGCCAAGGCCGGGTCACCTACAATGAGCAGTTCTTC. The J gene is TRBJ2-1, the V gene TRBV1; TRBD2, the table's D call, lacks a check against the DNA. TRBV1 is assigned pseudogene status. The CDR3 is 15 amino acids.

This clone was picked up one time. The chain combines TRBV19 with TRBJ2-3, with 9 bases matching TRBD1. Germline CDR1 reads LNHDA; CDR2 reads SQIVND (reference sequence). The V gene end was trimmed by 5 bases and the J gene end by 2 bases; junction bases not matched to a gene: 11. There are 17 residues in the CDR3. In DNA form, the CDR3 reads TGTGCCAGTAGTCCTACGTCGGGACAGGGTCACACAGATACGCAGTATTTT. This codes for CASSPTSGQGHTDTQYF.

The chain is built from TRBV11-2 and TRBJ2-3; 8 bases are a match to TRBD2. V was pared by 2 bases and J by 1 base, with 11 bases of the junction left unmatched. Germline-derived CDR1 and CDR2 are SGHAT and FQNNGV. The CDR3 consists of 18 residues. The CDR3, as DNA: TGTGCCAGCAGCTTATGGGCTAGCGGGCCTACCCGCACAGATACGCAGTATTTT. Its protein product is CASSLWASGPTRTDTQYF. Variable domain in full (rest from reference TRBV11-2 and TRBJ2-3): EAGVAQSPRYKIIEKRQSVAFWCNPISGHATLYWYQQILGQGPKLLIQFQNNGVVDDSQLPKDRFSAERLKGVDSTLKIQPAKLEDSAVYLCASSLWASGPTRTDTQYFGPGTRLTVL.

The chain carries TRBV28 and TRBJ2-7; D is uncertain. The germline V and J ends were trimmed by 2 bases and 5 bases, with 4 bases remaining between them. The germline CDR1 and CDR2 sequences are MDHEN and SYDVKM. CDR3 length: 11 residues. DNA of the CDR3: TGTGCCAGCAGTTTAGTTAACGAGCAGTACTTC. This sequence encodes CASSLVNEQYF.

J is TRBJ2-3 and V is TRBV5-5; possible D gene TRBD1, 5 bases. This CDR3 has 15 residues. Trimming took off 4 bases at V and 2 bases at J, with 14 bases between the two ends. Germline V CDR1 and CDR2: SGHKS, YYEKEE (reference sequence). The CDR3 here is CASSRSGFSTDTQYF. The CDR3 coding sequence is TGTGCCAGCAGCCGATCAGGGTTTTCCACAGATACGCAGTATTTT.

V usage is TRBV27 and J usage is TRBJ2-1, with no clear D. The germline gives CDR1 MNHEY, CDR2 SMNVEV (reference sequence). The CDR3 contains 14 residues. Trimming pared 2 bases from V and 1 base from J, leaving 6 bases between. The CDR3 protein is CASSLTESYNEQFF. The CDR3 DNA sequence: TGTGCCAGCAGTTTAACAGAGTCCTACAATGAGCAGTTCTTC.

The gene calls are TRBV3-1 (or the pseudogene TRBV3-2) and TRBJ2-7; TRBD1 matches at 7 bases. The V gene's germline CDR1 is LGHDT and CDR2 YNNKEL (reference sequence). The CDR3 is made up of 14 amino acids. V dropped 1 base and J dropped 2; count of bases not matched to a gene: 2. CDR3 nucleotide sequence: TGTGCCAGCAGCCAAGGGACAGGCGCCTACGAGCAGTACTTC. Translating it yields CASSQGTGAYEQYF.

The chain carries TRBV6-5 and TRBJ2-7, with a tentative D call TRBD2 (6 bases). Trimming took 11 bases from V and 6 from J, leaving 23 bases between them. This CDR3 comprises 14 residues. Germline V CDR1 and CDR2: MNHEY, SVGAGI. The CDR3 loop is CAGGMGPPFSEQYF. The CDR3 DNA is TGTGCCGGAGGGATGGGACCACCCTTCTCCGAGCAGTACTTC.

V usage is TRBV11-2 and J usage is TRBJ1-1; D remains unclear. Germline V lookup: CDR1 SGHAT, CDR2 FQNNGV. The CDR3 is 14 amino acids. V shed 1 base and J shed 4 bases, with 10 bases lying between them. As DNA, the CDR3 is TGTGCCAGCAGCTTAGTCAGAGGAGGCACTGAAGCTTTCTTT. This codes for CASSLVRGGTEAFF.

In this sample, this clone turned up once. The rearrangement joins TRBV3-1 (or the pseudogene TRBV3-2) to TRBJ2-1, with 11 bases that match TRBD2. The trim removed 1 base at V and 7 bases at J, leaving 6 bases unmatched. The CDR3 runs to 16 residues. Germline loops: CDR1 LGHDT, CDR2 YNNKEL (reference sequence). The CDR3 sequence: CASSQVAGGPGNEQFF. Here the CDR3 DNA reads TGTGCCAGCAGCCAAGTAGCGGGGGGGCCGGGGAATGAGCAGTTCTTC.

Only a few counts were recorded for this clone. The chain employs TRBV19 and TRBJ1-5; a possible D gene is TRBD1 (5 bases). Germline CDR1 reads LNHDA; CDR2 reads SQIVND (reference sequence). Trimming took 4 bases from V and 2 from J, leaving 9 bases between them. The CDR3 totals 14 residues. The DNA of the CDR3 is TGTGCCAGTAGTACCGGACATGGCAATCAGCCCCAGCATTTT. It encodes CASSTGHGNQPQHF.

This clone appeared once. The chain employs TRBV19 and TRBJ2-3, with 8 bases matching TRBD2. The V gene end was trimmed by 4 bases and the J gene end by 2 bases; junction bases not matched to a gene: 5. Germline loops: CDR1 LNHDA, CDR2 SQIVND (reference sequence). The CDR3 contains 15 residues. The CDR3 loop reads CASSNSGGATDTQYF. For the CDR3, the DNA is TGTGCCAGTAGTAACTCGGGGGGGGCCACAGATACGCAGTATTTT.

This chain connects TRBV7-9 to TRBJ2-3; D is possibly TRBD1 (6 bases). Germline CDR1 and CDR2: SEHNR and FQNEAQ (reference sequence). The length of the CDR3 is 14 residues. V dropped 5 bases and J dropped 4 bases, with 13 bases sitting between them. CDR3 nucleotides: TGTGCCAGCAGCCGATTGACAGGAGCAGATACGCAGTATTTT. This sequence encodes CASSRLTGADTQYF. The full variable domain, rest sourced from reference TRBV7-9 and TRBJ2-3, is DTGVSQNPRHKITKRGQNVTFRCDPISEHNRLYWYRQTLGQGPEFLTYFQNEAQLEKSRLLSDRFSAERPKGSFSTLEIQRTEQGDSAMYLCASSRLTGADTQYFGPGTRLTVL.

The V gene is TRBV27, the J gene TRBJ2-7; 15 nucleotides agree with TRBD2. CDR3 length: 14 residues. Trimming removed 6 bases from V and 7 bases from J; junction bases left unmatched: 4. From germline, CDR1 is MNHEY and CDR2 SMNVEV (reference sequence). The chain's CDR3 is CASSWTSGRGEQYF. The CDR3 DNA follows: TGTGCCAGCAGCTGGACTAGCGGGAGGGGGGAGCAGTACTTC.

The rearrangement joins TRBV15 to TRBJ2-5, with 9 bases fitting TRBD1. V was clipped by 1 base and J by 4 bases; unmatched bases: 16. The CDR3 loop spans 19 amino acids. The germline V gene has CDR1 LNHNV and CDR2 YYDKDF (reference sequence). In nucleotides, the CDR3 is TGTGCCACCAGCAGAGGGACAGGGGTGGGAGGATTGCTGACAGAGACCCAGTACTTC. This encodes CATSRGTGVGGLLTETQYF.

The J gene is TRBJ1-6, the V gene TRBV28, with D maybe TRBD1 (5 bases). CDR1 MDHEN and CDR2 SYDVKM come from the germline V gene. The CDR3 is 13 residues long. V was clipped by 3 bases and J by 10 bases, with 10 bases between them. CDR3: CASSFRGNSPLHF. The CDR3 nucleotides read TGTGCCAGCAGTTTCCGGGGGAACTCACCCCTCCACTTT.

The genes are TRBV9 and TRBJ2-3; 9 bases map to TRBD1. Germline lookup yields CDR1 SGDLS and CDR2 YYNGEE. CDR3 size: 16 residues. Germline trimming cut 0 bases from V and 4 bases from J; bases unmatched to any gene: 6. CDR3 DNA: TGTGCCAGCAGCGTAGCTCCGACAGGGGGTCCAGATACGCAGTATTTT. Encoded protein: CASSVAPTGGPDTQYF. Full variable domain (remainder filled in from reference TRBV9 and TRBJ2-3): DSGVTQTPKHLITATGQRVTLRCSPRSGDLSVYWYQQSLDQGLQFLIQYYNGEERAKGNILERFSAQQFPDLHSELNLSSLELGDSALYFCASSVAPTGGPDTQYFGPGTRLTVL.

The chain recombines TRBV6-5 with TRBJ1-6, with D possibly being TRBD1 (5 bases). CDR1 is MNHEY, CDR2 SVGAGI, per germline. V was clipped by 5 bases and J by 9 bases, with 17 bases between them. This CDR3 contains 15 residues. CDR3 amino acids: CASSRTETVGSPLHF. CDR3 coding DNA: TGTGCCAGCAGTCGCACTGAGACAGTGGGTTCACCCCTCCACTTT.

This clone turned up a few times. The chain uses TRBV7-6 and TRBJ2-1; possibly TRBD2 for D (6 bases). The germline gives CDR1 SGHVS, CDR2 FNYEAQ. Between the trimmed V and J ends, which lost 1 base and 9 bases, there was a span of 16 bases. There are 15 residues in the CDR3. The CDR3, as DNA: TGTGCCAGCAGCTTAGGGGCGACTAGTTCTAGTGAGCAGTTCTTC. It codes for CASSLGATSSSEQFF. The whole variable domain, remainder taken from reference TRBV7-6 and TRBJ2-1, is GAGVSQSPRYKVTKRGQDVALRCDPISGHVSLYWYRQALGQGPEFLTYFNYEAQQDKSGLPNDRFSAERPEGSISTLTIQRTEQRDSAMYRCASSLGATSSSEQFFGPGTRLTVL.

This clone was seen just once. The rearrangement uses TRBV6-6 and TRBJ2-5; D perhaps matches TRBD2 (6 bases). With 6 bases removed from V and 5 bases from J, the gap between germline ends came to 19 bases. Germline loops: CDR1 MNHNY, CDR2 SVGAGI (reference sequence). CDR3 length: 15 residues. CDR3 sequence reads: CASSSSWGVEETQYF. The CDR3 nucleotides read TGTGCCAGCAGCTCGAGCTGGGGGGTGGAGGAGACCCAGTACTTC.

V and J are TRBV7-2 and TRBJ2-7, with D possibly TRBD1 on 6 matching bases. The V gene lost 1 base and the J gene lost 2 bases, with 24 bases spanning the gap. CDR1 and CDR2 from the germline V gene are SGHTA and FQGNSA. The CDR3 contains 19 residues. This chain's CDR3 is CASSLVAGTSSWAPYEQYF. The CDR3 coding sequence is TGTGCCAGCAGCTTAGTAGCTGGGACATCTTCATGGGCCCCCTACGAGCAGTACTTC.

This chain links TRBV5-8 with TRBJ2-1; the D is unclear. This CDR3 has 13 residues. V was shortened by 4 bases and J by 10 bases, with 15 bases between the two germline ends. Germline CDR1 is SGHTS and CDR2 is YDEGEE. CDR3 DNA sequence: TGTGCCAGCAGCCTGAGACATTTCGAGGAGCAGTTCTTC. Residues: CASSLRHFEEQFF.

The chain joins TRBV5-1 to TRBJ2-7; D is perhaps TRBD2 (5 bases). The CDR3 has 15 residues. The V end lost 1 base, the J end lost 3 bases, and 14 bases lay between the germline ends. Germline V gives CDR1 SGHRS, CDR2 YFSETQ. The CDR3 bases are TGCGCCAGCAGCTTGTCCCCTGCGAGCGGCTACGAGCAGTACTTC. Translated, it gives CASSLSPASGYEQYF. The variable domain in full, completed from reference TRBV5-1 and TRBJ2-7, reads KAGVTQTPRYLIKTRGQQVTLSCSPISGHRSVSWYQQTPGQGLQFLFEYFSETQRNKGNFPGRFSGRQFSNSRSEMNVSTLELGDSALYLCASSLSPASGYEQYFGPGTRLTVT.

The J gene is TRBJ2-7, the V gene TRBV23-1, with TRBD2 matching over 7 bases. TRBV23-1 is treated as an ORF (open reading frame) with a function not yet certain. CDR3 size: 19 residues. With 0 bases clipped from V and 4 bases from J, the junction kept 18 bases outside the gene matches. In nucleotides, the CDR3 is TGCGCCAGCAGTCAATCTCAAACCAACCCGGGGGGAGCCAGTTACGAGCAGTACTTC. Amino acid sequence: CASSQSQTNPGGASYEQYF.

V gene TRBV28 combines with J gene TRBJ2-7; 7 bases line up with TRBD1. CDR3 size: 13 residues. Germline lookup yields CDR1 MDHEN and CDR2 SYDVKM. The CDR3 DNA is TGTGGGACGAGGAAGGGGGCAAGCTACGAGCAGTACTTC. It specifies CGTRKGASYEQYF. Full variable domain (rest looked up from reference TRBV28 and TRBJ2-7): DVKVTQSSRYLVKRTGEKVFLECVQDMDHENMFWYRQDPGLGLRLIYFSYDVKMKEKGDIPEGYSVSREKKERFSLILESASTNQTSMYLCGTRKGASYEQYFGPGTRLTVT.

This clone occurred once. V and J are TRBV3-1 (or the pseudogene TRBV3-2) and TRBJ2-7; TRBD2 agrees at 7 bases. V dropped 4 bases and J dropped 6; count of bases not matched to a gene: 15. Germline V gene lookup returns CDR1 LGHDT and CDR2 YNNKEL (reference sequence). The CDR3 is 16 amino acids. CDR3 region: CASSPGTTILSSEQYF. DNA of the CDR3: TGTGCCAGCAGCCCCGGGACTACCATTCTTTCTTCCGAGCAGTACTTC.